This T cell receptor (beta chain) was obtained from a study of blood T cell repertoires in COVID-19. Study-level information: Material from acute and convalescent COVID-19 was sourced from the United States, Italy and Spain. Sample material is recorded as cDNA or gDNA derived from T cells, B-cell-depleted T cells, or PBMCs.

Source study methods: Reference gene primer amplification gave estimated nucleated cell counts. Clones were read by immunoSEQ multiplex PCR, and TCRdb kept only the in-frame ones, dropping some. The DNA gave D and trimming, while V, J and clone size come from that table. The repertoire holds roughly 170,000 clones, with over 60% as singletons. Trimming removed 3 bases at V and 1 base at J, with 12 bases between. The CDR3 sequence is 15 residues long. Germline V lookup: CDR1 KGHSH, CDR2 LQKENI. The sequenced sample was peripheral blood. The TCR sequence derives from a woman in her 70s with acute or convalescent COVID-19. The V gene is TRBV18, the J gene TRBJ1-1, with a weak D call TRBD1 (5 bases). The CDR3 bases are TGTGCCAGCTCACCTGGTGCAGGGTGGAACACTGAAGCTTTCTTT. Translated: CASSPGAGWNTEAFF.